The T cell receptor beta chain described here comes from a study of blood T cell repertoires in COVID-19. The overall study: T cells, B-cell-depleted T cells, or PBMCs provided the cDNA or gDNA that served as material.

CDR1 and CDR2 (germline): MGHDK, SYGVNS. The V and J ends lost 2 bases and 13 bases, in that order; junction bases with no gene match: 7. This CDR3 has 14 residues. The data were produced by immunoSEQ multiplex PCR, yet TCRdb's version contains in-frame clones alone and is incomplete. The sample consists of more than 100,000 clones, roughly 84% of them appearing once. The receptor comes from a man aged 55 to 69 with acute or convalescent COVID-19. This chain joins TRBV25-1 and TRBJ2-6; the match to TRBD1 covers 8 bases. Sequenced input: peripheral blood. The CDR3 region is CASSETQQGEVLTF. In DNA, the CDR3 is TGTGCCAGCAGTGAAACCCAACAGGGGGAGGTCCTGACTTTC.